This TCR beta chain was identified during a study of blood T cell repertoires in COVID-19. Study at large: Nucleic acid was either cDNA or gDNA, and it came from T cells, B-cell-depleted T cells, or PBMCs.

The germline CDR1 and CDR2 sequences are SGHVS and FNYEAQ. With 1 base clipped from V and 6 bases from J, the junction kept 10 bases outside the gene matches. This CDR3 contains 16 residues. Assay: immunoSEQ multiplex PCR; the TCRdb copy retains only in-frame clones and omits some. Seen here are roughly 100,000 clones, about 86% observed once, and the top ten hold approximately 40%. Material for sequencing was peripheral blood. The chain employs TRBV7-6 and TRBJ2-3, with 7 bases matching TRBD2. This TCR derives from a man older than 75 with acute or convalescent COVID-19. CDR3 in amino acids: CASSLGASGGVDTQYF. CDR3 nucleotides: TGTGCCAGCAGCTTAGGGGCTAGCGGAGGCGTGGATACGCAGTATTTT. The full variable domain, with the rest looked up from reference TRBV7-6 and TRBJ2-3, is GAGVSQSPRYKVTKRGQDVALRCDPISGHVSLYWYRQALGQGPEFLTYFNYEAQQDKSGLPNDRFSAERPEGSISTLTIQRTEQRDSAMYRCASSLGASGGVDTQYFGPGTRLTVL.